The rows below give T cell receptor beta chains drawn from one sample of a study of TIL therapy for anti-PD-1-resistant metastatic lung cancer. Clones were read by immunoSEQ multiplex PCR, and TCRdb kept only the in-frame ones, dropping some. The data contain approximately 57,000 clones, 70% to 90% of them singletons. Sequenced here: blood, sampled at baseline. The receptors stem from a person between 30 and 80 years old with non-small cell lung cancer. CDR3s include the opening cysteine and the closing phenylalanine or tryptophan. A D gene is named only where the DNA matches it firmly. A clone size is listed for some rows: how often the clone was seen (once, few, many), or a class if it is expanded.

-	TRBV6-6	TRBD2	TRBJ2-7	CASSSWASGGYEQYF	TGTGCCAGCAGTTCGTGGGCTAGCGGGGGTTACGAGCAGTACTTC
-	TRBV19	TRBD1	TRBJ2-3	CASSVKLQGLYSDTQYF	TGTGCCAGTAGCGTTAAACTACAGGGGTTGTATTCAGATACGCAGTATTTT
-	TRBV11-2	-	TRBJ2-5	CASSLEVGLARRETQYF	TGTGCCAGCAGCTTAGAAGTGGGTCTAGCAAGGCGAGAGACCCAGTACTTC
-	TRBV10-1	-	TRBJ2-7	CASSESTPKGDEQYF	TGCGCCAGCAGTGAGTCGACCCCAAAGGGTGACGAGCAGTACTTC
-	TRBV6-1	-	TRBJ1-1	CASSEVGGGTEAFF	TGTGCCAGCAGTGAAGTCGGGGGTGGGACTGAAGCTTTCTTT
-	TRBV4-3	-	TRBJ1-3	CASSQDYSSGNTIYF	TGCGCCAGCAGCCAAGACTACAGCTCTGGAAACACCATATATTTT
-	TRBV6-1	TRBD1	TRBJ1-1	CASSEVTGAVNTEAFF	TGTGCCAGCAGTGAAGTCACAGGGGCTGTGAACACTGAAGCTTTCTTT
-	TRBV19	TRBD1	TRBJ1-5	CASSKASGTGTRNQPQHF	TGTGCCAGTAGTAAAGCCTCCGGGACAGGGACGCGCAATCAGCCCCAGCATTTT
few	TRBV11-2	-	TRBJ1-4	CASSPPGRKGEKLFF	TGTGCCAGCAGCCCCCCGGGACGGAAGGGAGAAAAACTGTTTTTT
-	TRBV4-1	TRBD2	TRBJ2-5	CASSQDPGRVETQYF	TGCGCCAGCAGCCAAGACCCCGGGAGGGTGGAGACCCAGTACTTC
once	TRBV5-1	TRBD2	TRBJ2-7	CASSGGVYEQYF	TGCGCCAGCAGCGGGGGGGTATACGAGCAGTACTTC
-	TRBV29-1	-	TRBJ2-3	CSVTDTQYF	TGCAGCGTAACAGATACGCAGTATTTT
-	TRBV15	-	TRBJ2-1	CATSRPHRVNEQFF	TGTGCCACCAGCAGACCCCACAGGGTCAATGAGCAGTTCTTC
-	TRBV5-5	TRBD1	TRBJ2-7	CASSQNPTGTYEQYF	TGTGCCAGCAGCCAAAACCCGACAGGGACCTACGAGCAGTACTTC
-	TRBV5-3	-	TRBJ1-2	CALCCSGYTF	TGTGCCCTATGTTGCAGCGGCTACACCTTC
-	TRBV20-1	-	TRBJ2-7	CSARGNYEQYF	TGCAGTGCTAGGGGGAACTACGAGCAGTACTTC
-	TRBV7-2	-	TRBJ1-1	CASSWSLGVTAEAFF	TGTGCCAGCAGCTGGAGTCTGGGGGTTACGGCTGAAGCTTTCTTT
-	TRBV28	-	TRBJ2-7	CASLRESPYEQYF	TGTGCCAGTTTGAGGGAGAGTCCCTACGAGCAGTACTTC
once	TRBV24-1	TRBD2	TRBJ2-3	CATSDEASGWDTQYF	TGTGCCACCAGTGATGAGGCTAGCGGGTGGGATACGCAGTATTTT
-	TRBV11-2	-	TRBJ2-4	CASSLDYAGQAKNIQYF	TGTGCCAGCAGCTTAGATTATGCAGGCCAGGCCAAAAACATTCAGTACTTC
-	TRBV7-2	TRBD1	TRBJ1-2	CASSPEAALLDRGDGYTF	TGTGCCAGCAGCCCCGAAGCAGCCCTCCTCGACAGGGGTGATGGCTACACCTTC
-	TRBV7-2	TRBD2	TRBJ2-7	CASSLVGLAGVEQYF	TGTGCCAGCAGCTTAGTGGGACTAGCGGGAGTCGAGCAGTACTTC
few	TRBV27	TRBD1	TRBJ2-4	CASSLRQGAPGKNIQYF	TGTGCCAGCAGTTTAAGACAGGGGGCGCCGGGCAAAAACATTCAGTACTTC
few	TRBV18	-	TRBJ1-2	CASSPMSFRFDGYTF	TGTGCCAGCTCACCAATGAGCTTTAGATTCGATGGCTACACCTTC
-	TRBV11-1	TRBD2	TRBJ2-2	CASSLVLAFSTGELFF	TGTGCCAGCAGCTTAGTACTAGCGTTTAGCACCGGGGAGCTGTTTTTT